The subject of this entry is one T cell receptor beta chain. This clonotype has at least ten counts. Its antigen is not yet known. Base qualities are missing; no much larger clone stands one base away. Ophthalmopathy patients were characterized by moderately to severely active disease, a Clinical Activity Score of at least 3, a NOSPECS grade of at least 4, and a disease duration under 3 months. Patients were excluded if they had other autoimmune diseases, uncontrolled infections, pregnancy or lactation. Diagnosis was based on clinical symptoms, serum thyroxine, TRAb, thyroid ultrasound and orbital computed tomography. PBMCs were isolated from about 10 ml of fresh peripheral blood by Ficoll-Paque density gradient centrifugation. Total RNA was extracted using Trizol reagent, and RNA quality was checked on an Agilent 2100 Bioanalyzer. For repertoire sequencing, the TCR beta CDR3 regions were amplified from RNA transcripts. The first round was an RT-PCR using HTBI primers with the Qiagen OneStep RT-PCR kit, and this first round was followed by a second-round multiplex PCR, then size selection and purification. Sequencing of the libraries was carried out on an Illumina HiSeq2000 in paired-end mode with 100 bp reads. The study's processing was this. SOAPnuke was used to process the reads, throwing out any read that had adapters, had uncalled bases, had a mean Phred below 15, or lacked an exact constant-primer or identifier match. COPE v1.2.5 was used to merge high-quality paired reads. Clonotypes were defined as unique nucleotide sequences and were aligned to IMGT TRB V, D and J references using MiTCR v1.1. Analysis was restricted to V-J combinations with a frequency above 0.0001, which covered 98% to 99.2% of repertoires. For each V-J combination, a TCR clonal expansion and chaos score was defined as the ratio of F50 clonal expansion to chaos observed in the TCRdist matrix. Welch's t-statistics and random forest were used to reduce features to some 13 V-J combinations, which were fed into a naive Bayes classifier. The similarity between thyroid and blood repertoires was quantified using the Morisita-Horn index. The public sequencing data were trimmed at Q25 with fastp and processed into clonotypes with MiXCR by TCRdb, which kept only in-frame beta chains. CDR3 protein duplicates are merged, each entry listing the most common genes and DNA. The authors' filters were not applied to this entry. The sample includes about 410,000 distinct CDR3 sequences, with roughly 18% observed a single time. Together, the top ten hold 1.5% to 2% of the sample.

The entry originates in a study of Graves' ophthalmopathy and Graves' hyperthyroidism (dated by TCRdb to the late 2010s). As for the study more broadly: Peripheral blood was collected at initial diagnosis, prior to any treatment. An independent validation cohort comprised under 20 hyperthyroidism patients and over 15 patients who later progressed from hyperthyroidism to ophthalmopathy. After sampling, hyperthyroidism patients received methimazole starting at 30 mg daily, and ophthalmopathy patients received high-dose intravenous methylprednisolone. In roughly 6 hyperthyroidism patients, T-cell repertoires of thyroid tissue and blood were compared. In total, 135 blood samples were TCR-sequenced: some 40 ophthalmopathy, approximately 80 hyperthyroidism and about 17 hyperthyroidism-to-ophthalmopathy patients. The roughly 91 discovery patients were randomly divided into training and test sets at a 7:3 ratio. TCR beta repertoire signatures were used to distinguish Graves' ophthalmopathy from Graves' hyperthyroidism and to predict progression to ophthalmopathy. To explore V-J signatures that distinguish ophthalmopathy from hyperthyroidism, a discovery set of 90 to 100 patients was enrolled, made up of around 40 with ophthalmopathy and around 57 with stable hyperthyroidism.

Summary of the overall study and its limitations: Most expanded thyroid clonotypes with frequency above 0.001 were also detected in blood, suggesting blood repertoires may reflect the thyroid immune response. In validation, the model predicted ophthalmopathy progression with about 71% sensitivity and less than 80% specificity; some 13 predicted patients were CT-confirmed with GO in a median of approximately 6.5 months. In cross-validation, the 13-signature model distinguished ophthalmopathy from stable hyperthyroidism with about 90% sensitivity and around 84% specificity, while in the test set the corresponding values were approximately 79% and 70%. Sample size was not predetermined statistically, and investigators were not blinded to group allocation.

The sample taken for sequencing was peripheral blood. This clonotype was obtained from a woman aged 18 to 35 with Graves' ophthalmopathy. Donor details come from another sample of the same person, matched by shared clones.

The nucleotides are TGCGCCAGCAGCTGGGGACAGGGGACCGAGCAGTACTTC. Translated, it reads CASSWGQGTEQYF. The chain is encoded by TRBV5-1 joined to TRBJ2-7; 10 bases in the junction line up with TRBD1. The germline V gene gives CDR1 as SGHRS and CDR2 as YFSETQ. The V end gives up 3 bases and the J end 6 bases, leaving 3 bases in the junction not matched to a gene. The CDR3 has 13 amino acids, counting the end cysteine and phenylalanine. Kept here is only the CDR3 DNA, which spans 39 bases and is read in frame from base 1. The entire variable domain, with the stretches around the CDR3 drawn from the reference TRBV5-1 and TRBJ2-7 proteins, is KAGVTQTPRYLIKTRGQQVTLSCSPISGHRSVSWYQQTPGQGLQFLFEYFSETQRNKGNFPGRFSGRQFSNSRSEMNVSTLELGDSALYLCASSWGQGTEQYFGPGTRLTVT.